This T cell receptor (beta chain) comes out of a study of beta chain features in type 1 diabetes. Whole-study findings and limits: Whether TCRB rearrangement is influenced by HLA type was left unresolved in this analysis. There was a moderate but significant shortening of TCRB CDR3s in all four CD4+ subsets of Type 1 diabetes patients.

CD4+ naive, central memory, regulatory and stem cell-like memory cells were sorted via CD45RO/CCR7/CD25/CD127/CD95/CD27. CDR3 length: 12 residues. Unmatched junction bases numbered 7, after V lost 11 bases and J lost 4 bases. Looked up from germline, CDR1 is MDHEN and CDR2 is SYDVKM. This clone was seen more than once but under ten times. Its antigen remains unidentified. cDNA synthesis used the whole RNA isolate, giving expressed TCRB sequences. Measured with immunoSEQ multiplex PCR; TCRdb has only the in-frame clones, and not every one. Of about 320,000 clones in the sample, 14% were seen once. The sequence came from a young man in good health. The sequencing sample was made of central memory CD4+ T cells from blood. The chain couples TRBV28 to TRBJ1-2, with TRBD1 matching over 7 bases. CDR3: CAVPGTVYGYTF. DNA of the CDR3: TGTGCCGTACCCGGGACAGTCTATGGCTACACCTTC.